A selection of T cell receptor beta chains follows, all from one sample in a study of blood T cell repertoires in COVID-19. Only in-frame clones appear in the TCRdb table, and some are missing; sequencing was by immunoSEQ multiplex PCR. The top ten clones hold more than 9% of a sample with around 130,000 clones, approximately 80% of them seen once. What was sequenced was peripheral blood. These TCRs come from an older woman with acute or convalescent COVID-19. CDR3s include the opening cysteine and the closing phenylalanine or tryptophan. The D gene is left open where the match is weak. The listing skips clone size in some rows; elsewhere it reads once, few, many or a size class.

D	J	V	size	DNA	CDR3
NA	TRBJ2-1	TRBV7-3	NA	TGTGCCAGCAGCTTAAATCTGCGCAATGAGCAGTTCTTC	CASSLNLRNEQFF
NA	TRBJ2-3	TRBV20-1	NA	TGCAGTGCTAGTCTGGACTCGGGAGATACGCAGTATTTT	CSASLDSGDTQYF
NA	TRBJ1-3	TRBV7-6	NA	TGTGCCAGCAGCCTAGAGGCAGGGTTTAGCTCTGGAAACACCATATATTTT	CASSLEAGFSSGNTIYF
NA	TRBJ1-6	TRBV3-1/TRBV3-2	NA	TGTGCCAGCAGCCACCCTATCTCCGGCAGGCCACCCCTCCACTTT	CASSHPISGRPPLHF
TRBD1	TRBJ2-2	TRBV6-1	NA	TGTGCCAGCAGTGAACCGCAGGGGGCAGACACCGGGGAGCTGTTTTTT	CASSEPQGADTGELFF
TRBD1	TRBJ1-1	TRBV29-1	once	TGCAGCGCCTGCGGCGACAGGGCTAACACTGAAGCTTTCTTT	CSACGDRANTEAFF
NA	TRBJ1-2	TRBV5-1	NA	TGCGCCAGCAGCTTGTCCGGAACAGTAAACTATGGCTACACCTTC	CASSLSGTVNYGYTF
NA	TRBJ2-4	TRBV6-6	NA	TGTGCCAGCAGTTACGAGCGGAACATTCAGTACTTC	CASSYERNIQYF
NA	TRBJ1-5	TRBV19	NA	TGTGCCAGTAGTTACAGGTCCCTGGAACATCCCCAGCATTTT	CASSYRSLEHPQHF
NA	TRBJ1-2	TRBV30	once	TGTGCCTGGAGTCCGAAGGAGTTAGCTAACTATGGCTACACCTTC	CAWSPKELANYGYTF
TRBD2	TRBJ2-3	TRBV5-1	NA	TGCGCCAGCAGACAGCGGGGGGGCTTCGTTGCAGATACGCAGTATTTT	CASRQRGGFVADTQYF
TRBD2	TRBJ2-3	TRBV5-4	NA	TGTGCCAGCAGCTTGGTAGATAGCGGGGGGTCTACAGATACGCAGTATTTT	CASSLVDSGGSTDTQYF
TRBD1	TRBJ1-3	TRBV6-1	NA	TGTGCCAGCAGTGATGAAGGACAGGCGTCTGGAAACACCATATATTTT	CASSDEGQASGNTIYF
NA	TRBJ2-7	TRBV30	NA	TGTGCCTGGAGTAAACCCGTAGGGCCCCCCAGGGCCTACGAGCAGTACTTC	CAWSKPVGPPRAYEQYF
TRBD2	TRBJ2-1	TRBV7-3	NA	TGTGCCAGCAGCAGGGATAGCGGGGGGACCAATGAGCAGTTCTTC	CASSRDSGGTNEQFF
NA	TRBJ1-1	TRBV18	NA	TGTGCCAGCTCACCCCCCCCGGGAACTGAAGCTTTCTTT	CASSPPPGTEAFF
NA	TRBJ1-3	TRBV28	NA	TGTGCCAGCATCCCAGGCCAGGGATACTCTGGAAACACCATATATTTT	CASIPGQGYSGNTIYF
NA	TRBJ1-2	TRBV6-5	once	TGTGCCAGCAGATCTGATGGCTACACCTTC	CASRSDGYTF
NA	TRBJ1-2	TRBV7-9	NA	TGTGCCAGCAGCGTAGACAGTTACGGCTACACCTTC	CASSVDSYGYTF
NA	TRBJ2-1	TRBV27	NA	TGTGCCAGCAGTCGCTTCGATTCGGGGGAGCAGTTCTTC	CASSRFDSGEQFF
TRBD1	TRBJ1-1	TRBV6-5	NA	TGTGCCAGCAGGGGGACAGGGCAGACTGAAGCTTTCTTT	CASRGTGQTEAFF
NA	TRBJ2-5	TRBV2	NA	TGTGCCAGCAGTGGGACGGCGGGGACCCAGTACTTC	CASSGTAGTQYF
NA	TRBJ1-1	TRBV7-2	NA	TGTGCCAGCAGCTTAGAGGTGGGCCCGAACACTGAAGCTTTCTTT	CASSLEVGPNTEAFF
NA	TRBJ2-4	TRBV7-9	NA	TGTGCCACCACATTGAGGGGGACCACCAAAAACATTCAGTACTTC	CATTLRGTTKNIQYF
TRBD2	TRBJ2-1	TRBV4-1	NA	TGCGCCAGCAGCCAAGCTCTAGCGGGGGGTTCCAATGAGCAGTTCTTC	CASSQALAGGSNEQFF
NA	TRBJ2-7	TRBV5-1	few	TGCGCCAGCAGCTTGGAGCTTTGGGCATGGGGGCTCCGGCCCTACGAGCAGTACTTC	CASSLELWAWGLRPYEQYF
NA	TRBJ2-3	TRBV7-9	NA	TGTGCCAGCAGCTCCTATACAGTCGGGGCAGATACGCAGTATTTT	CASSSYTVGADTQYF
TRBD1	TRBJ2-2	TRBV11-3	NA	TGTGCCAGCAGCCCAGGGGGGACAGGGACGACCGGGGAGCTGTTTTTT	CASSPGGTGTTGELFF
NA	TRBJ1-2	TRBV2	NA	TGTGCCAGCTCAATAGGGGTCGCGGGGGGCTACACCTTC	CASSIGVAGGYTF
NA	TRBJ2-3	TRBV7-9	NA	TGTGCCAGCAGCTTACTCCCTAGCACAGATACGCAGTATTTT	CASSLLPSTDTQYF
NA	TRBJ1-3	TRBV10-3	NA	TGTGCCATCAGTGAGCCCGGCTCTGGAAACACCATATATTTT	CAISEPGSGNTIYF
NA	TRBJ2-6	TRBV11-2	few	TGTGCCAGCAGCTTAGGGACGGGAGGGGCCAACGTCCTGACTTTC	CASSLGTGGANVLTF
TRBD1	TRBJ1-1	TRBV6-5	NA	TGTGCCAGCATCGGGACAGGGACAGCGAACACTGAAGCTTTCTTT	CASIGTGTANTEAFF
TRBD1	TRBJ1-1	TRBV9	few	TGTGCCAGCAGCGTAACCGCGACAGGGGCCGAGAACACTGAAGCTTTCTTT	CASSVTATGAENTEAFF
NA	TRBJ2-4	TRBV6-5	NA	TGTGCCAGCAGTTTCACAGGGCCCCAGGGTCCTAACATTCAGTACTTC	CASSFTGPQGPNIQYF
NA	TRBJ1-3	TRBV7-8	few	TGTGCCAGCAGCTCGGTCTCTGGAAACACCATATATTTT	CASSSVSGNTIYF
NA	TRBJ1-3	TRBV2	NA	TGTGCCAGCAGTCCCCAGTGGCGTCAGGTTACTGGAAACACCATATATTTT	CASSPQWRQVTGNTIYF
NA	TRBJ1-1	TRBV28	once	TGTGCCAGCAGTACCAGATTCGAAGCTTTCTTT	CASSTRFEAFF
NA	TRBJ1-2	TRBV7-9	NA	TGTGCCAGCAGCTTAGGCAGGGGCATTGGGTATGGCTACACCTTC	CASSLGRGIGYGYTF
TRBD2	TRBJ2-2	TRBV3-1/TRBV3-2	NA	TGTGCCAGCAGCCTCCGACTAGCGGGGGGCCCCGGGGAGCTGTTTTTT	CASSLRLAGGPGELFF
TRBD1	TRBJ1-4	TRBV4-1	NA	TGCGCCAGCAGCTACGACAGGGAGAAGAGTGAAAAACTGTTTTTT	CASSYDREKSEKLFF
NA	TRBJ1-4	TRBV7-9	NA	TGTGCCAGCAGCTTACAGGGGCGAAGTGAAAAACTGTTTTTT	CASSLQGRSEKLFF
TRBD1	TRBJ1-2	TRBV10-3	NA	TGTGCCATCAGTGAGTCAGGACAGGTAGACTATGGCTACACCTTC	CAISESGQVDYGYTF
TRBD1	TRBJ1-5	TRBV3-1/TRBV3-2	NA	TGTGCCAGCAGCCTCAACAGGACAGGGGCGCAGCCCCAGCATTTT	CASSLNRTGAQPQHF
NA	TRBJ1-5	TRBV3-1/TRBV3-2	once	TGTGCCAGCAGCCAACAGATCAATCAGCCCCAGCATTTT	CASSQQINQPQHF
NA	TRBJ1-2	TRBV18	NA	TGTGCCAGCTCAGTTTCTTCAGGGGCGCAGGTTGTCGCTAACTATGGCTACACCTTC	CASSVSSGAQVVANYGYTF
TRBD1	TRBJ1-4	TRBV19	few	TGTGCCAGTAGTTTGACAGGGGGAAATGAAAAACTGTTTTTT	CASSLTGGNEKLFF